These T cell receptor beta chains were read from a single sample in a study of T-cell memory formation after mild COVID-19. TCRdb re-derived calls from the 5' RACE reads in MiXCR, one entry per CDR3 protein. The data contain about 130,000 distinct CDR3 sequences, approximately 15% of them singletons. Sequencing used PBMCs or a T cell subset sorted from them (not recorded which). These receptors originate from a young man who had mild COVID-19 (a few samples of this study predate the infection). Cell type and time point are not known. Each CDR3 is given with its conserved first and last residue.

v_gene	CDR3aa
TRBV7-9	CASSLAWGADGYTF
TRBV4-1	CASSQDLDRVVNEQFF
TRBV11-1	CASSRDRGSNQPQHF
TRBV7-9	CASSPRGGNGNTIYF
TRBV12-3/TRBV12-4	CASRPGQGFDGYTF
TRBV12-3/TRBV12-4	CASSWRLAGYVTDTQYF
TRBV9	CASSVDPGQPQHF
TRBV5-1	CASSPTPPGSNTGELFF
TRBV12-3/TRBV12-4	CASSMWDIEETQYF
TRBV12-3/TRBV12-4	CASSVDRGYGYTF
TRBV11-2	CASSTMGDAQETQYF
TRBV25-1	CASSEFPDRDEQYF
TRBV10-3	CAISTGHTQYF
TRBV5-1	CASSLDLAGGPDTQYF
TRBV7-8	CASSPIEGYTF
TRBV4-1	CASSQGDRGNPGELFF
TRBV5-1	CASSLRVGGGLNEQFF
TRBV5-1	CASSPGQGADTQYF
TRBV20-1	CSAREGGAPDTQYF
TRBV20-1	CSALRGQETQYF